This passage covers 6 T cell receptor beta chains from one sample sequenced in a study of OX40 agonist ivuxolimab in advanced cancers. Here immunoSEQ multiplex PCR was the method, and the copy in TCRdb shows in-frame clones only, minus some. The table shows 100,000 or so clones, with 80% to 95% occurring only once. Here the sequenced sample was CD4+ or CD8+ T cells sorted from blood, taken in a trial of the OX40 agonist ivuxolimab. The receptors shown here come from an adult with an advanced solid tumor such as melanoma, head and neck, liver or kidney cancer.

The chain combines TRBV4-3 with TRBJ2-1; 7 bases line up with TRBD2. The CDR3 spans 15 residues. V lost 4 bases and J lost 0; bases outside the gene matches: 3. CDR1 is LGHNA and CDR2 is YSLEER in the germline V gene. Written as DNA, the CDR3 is TGCGCCAGCAGCCTTTCTAGCGGCTCCTACAATGAGCAGTTCTTC. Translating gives CASSLSSGSYNEQFF.

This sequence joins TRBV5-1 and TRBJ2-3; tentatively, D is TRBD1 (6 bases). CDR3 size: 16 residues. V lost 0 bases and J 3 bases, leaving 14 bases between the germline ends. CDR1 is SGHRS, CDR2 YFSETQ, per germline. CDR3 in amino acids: CASSLAPGDGTDTQYF. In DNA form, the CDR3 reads TGCGCCAGCAGCTTGGCTCCAGGGGATGGAACAGATACGCAGTATTTT. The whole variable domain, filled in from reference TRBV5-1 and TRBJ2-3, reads KAGVTQTPRYLIKTRGQQVTLSCSPISGHRSVSWYQQTPGQGLQFLFEYFSETQRNKGNFPGRFSGRQFSNSRSEMNVSTLELGDSALYLCASSLAPGDGTDTQYFGPGTRLTVL.

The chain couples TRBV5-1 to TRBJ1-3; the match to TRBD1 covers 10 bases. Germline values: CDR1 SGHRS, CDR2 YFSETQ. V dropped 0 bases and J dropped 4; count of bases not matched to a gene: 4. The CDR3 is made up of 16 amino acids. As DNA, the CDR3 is TGCGCCAGCAGCTTGGTTGGGGACAGGGGAGGAAACACCATATATTTT. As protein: CASSLVGDRGGNTIYF.

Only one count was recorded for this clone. CDR3: CASSQEGDGVTYEQYF. CDR3 in DNA: TGTGCCAGCAGCCAAGAGGGGGACGGGGTGACCTACGAGCAGTACTTC. The rearrangement uses TRBV4-2 and TRBJ2-7; D may correspond to TRBD1 or TRBD2 (5 bases each). CDR3 size: 16 residues. Trimming removed 0 bases at V and 2 bases at J, with 14 bases between. Germline V gene data show CDR1 as LGHNA and CDR2 as YNFKEQ.

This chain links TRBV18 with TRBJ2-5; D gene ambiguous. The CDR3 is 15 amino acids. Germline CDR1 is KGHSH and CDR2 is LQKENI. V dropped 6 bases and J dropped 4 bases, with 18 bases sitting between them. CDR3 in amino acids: CASSHNLGSAETQYF. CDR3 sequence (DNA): TGTGCCAGCTCCCATAACCTCGGAAGCGCAGAGACCCAGTACTTC.

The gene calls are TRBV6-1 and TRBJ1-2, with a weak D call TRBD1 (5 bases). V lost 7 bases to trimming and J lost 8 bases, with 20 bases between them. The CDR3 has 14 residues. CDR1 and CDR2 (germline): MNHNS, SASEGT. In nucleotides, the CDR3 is TGTGCCAGCATCGTACGCGCGGGGGTAGAAGGCTACACCTTC. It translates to CASIVRAGVEGYTF.